Shown below are 31 T cell receptor beta chains from a single sample sequenced in a study of blood T cells in healthy people across ages. A J-beta primer mix and a sample-barcoded 5' primer were used in a second PCR of roughly 7 to 12 cycles. TCRdb re-called the 5' RACE reads through MiXCR, storing one row per CDR3 protein. The sample records approximately 690,000 distinct CDR3 sequences, around 54% being singletons. The sample was blood. The receptor set was obtained from a man in his sixties in good health.

A few counts support this clonotype. The J gene is TRBJ2-1, the V gene TRBV5-1, with 7 nucleotides matching TRBD1. CDR3 length: 14 residues. The V and J ends lost 2 bases and 8 bases, in that order; junction bases with no gene match: 7. Germline values: CDR1 SGHRS, CDR2 YFSETQ. The CDR3 region is CASSFADRAHEQFF. The CDR3 DNA sequence: TGCGCCAGCAGCTTCGCAGACAGGGCTCATGAGCAGTTCTTC.

This chain joins TRBV29-1 and TRBJ1-5; D remains unclear. CDR1 SQVTM and CDR2 ANQGSEA come from the germline V gene. Trimming removed 7 bases from V and 3 bases from J, with 10 bases in between. This CDR3 comprises 12 residues. The CDR3 spells CSAGDPNQPQHF. The CDR3 DNA is TGCAGCGCCGGAGATCCCAATCAGCCCCAGCATTTT.

The chain uses TRBV4-1 and TRBJ2-7, with D perhaps matching TRBD2 (6 bases). V shed 0 bases and J shed 2 bases, with 17 bases lying between them. The CDR3 spans 17 residues. Germline V gives CDR1 MGHRA, CDR2 YSYEKL. CDR3 sequence (DNA): TGCGCCAGCAGCCAAGATATAGACCGGGGGTTCACCTACGAGCAGTACTTC. Its protein product is CASSQDIDRGFTYEQYF.

In this sample, this clonotype turned up a few times. The chain employs TRBV4-1 and TRBJ2-1, with 7 positions matching TRBD2. Germline loops: CDR1 MGHRA, CDR2 YSYEKL. V was clipped by 0 bases and J by 7 bases; unmatched bases: 12. The CDR3 consists of 17 residues. CDR3 sequence reads: CASSQDSSGVGLNEQFF. The DNA for the CDR3 is TGCGCCAGCAGCCAAGATTCGAGCGGGGTTGGGTTGAATGAGCAGTTCTTC.

V is TRBV2 and J is TRBJ2-3; 10 bases map to TRBD1. Losses at the gene ends were 3 bases for V and 3 bases for J; bases not matched to a gene: 0. The CDR3 has 14 amino acids. Germline assignment: CDR1 SNHLY and CDR2 FYNNEI. In DNA, the CDR3 is TGTGCCAGCAGTGAGGACAGGGGGACAGATACGCAGTATTTT. This gives the protein CASSEDRGTDTQYF.

The chain has TRBV7-2 and TRBJ2-2; the match to TRBD2 covers 8 bases. The germline gives CDR1 SGHTA, CDR2 FQGNSA. J was trimmed by 3 bases and V by 7 bases; bases with no gene match: 10. The CDR3 totals 16 residues. The CDR3 DNA sequence: TGTGCCAGCAAGTACCTAGCGGGCGGTCACACCGGGGAGCTGTTTTTT. Its protein is CASKYLAGGHTGELFF.

A few counts support this clonotype. This chain links TRBV21-1 with TRBJ1-2; the table gives TRBD1 as D, unverified against the DNA. TRBV21-1 is marked as a pseudogene. CDR3 size: 11 residues. The chain's CDR3 is CASPGRYGYTF. The CDR3 DNA follows: TGTGCCAGCCCCGGGCGTTATGGCTACACCTTC.

The chain carries TRBV6-5 and TRBJ2-5; possibly TRBD2 for D (6 bases). Trimming removed 2 bases at V and 7 bases at J, with 8 bases between. Germline V gene sequence: CDR1 MNHEY, CDR2 SVGAGI. The CDR3 is made up of 12 amino acids. CDR3 loop: CASSYNGGTQYF. The CDR3 DNA sequence: TGTGCCAGCAGTTACAACGGGGGGACCCAGTACTTC.

As DNA, the CDR3 is TGTGCCAGCAGCGGAACAACGGGGCGATGGGAGACCCAGTACTTC. Protein sequence: CASSGTTGRWETQYF. The chain couples TRBV9 to TRBJ2-5; D might be TRBD1 or TRBD2, each matching 5 bases. Trimming removed 3 bases at V and 5 bases at J, with 17 bases between. Germline lookup yields CDR1 SGDLS and CDR2 YYNGEE. There are 15 residues in the CDR3.

This clonotype appeared a few times. V gene TRBV20-1 combines with J gene TRBJ2-5; no definite D call. V gave up 5 bases and J gave up 4 bases, with 11 bases separating them. The CDR3 runs to 12 residues. Germline V lookup: CDR1 DFQATT, CDR2 SNEGSKA (reference sequence). CDR3: CSAWTRGETQYF. CDR3 nucleotide sequence: TGCAGTGCTTGGACCAGAGGAGAGACCCAGTACTTC.

This rearrangement joins TRBV28 to TRBJ2-7, with D tentatively TRBD2 (5 bases). V gave up 10 bases and J gave up 5 bases, with 24 bases separating them. CDR3 length equals 15 residues. Germline CDR1 reads MDHEN; CDR2 reads SYDVKM. The CDR3 here is CATLPRSKADHEQYF. The DNA of the CDR3 is TGTGCCACCCTACCTCGGTCTAAAGCGGATCACGAGCAGTACTTC.

The gene calls are TRBV21-1 and TRBJ2-5; TRBD1 is the table's D call and was not checked against the DNA. The assigned J gene may be wrong: the sequence end matches TRBJ2-7 better. TRBV21-1 is a pseudogene segment. CDR3 length: 14 residues. CDR3 nucleotide sequence: TGTGCCCGTCGGACCGGCAGGCGCTTCTACGAGCAGTACTTC. Its translation is CARRTGRRFYEQYF.

This clonotype was counted only a few times. V and J are TRBV29-1 and TRBJ2-3; 7 bases are a match to TRBD1. CDR1 and CDR2 (germline): SQVTM, ANQGSEA. This CDR3 contains 12 residues. V lost 7 bases to trimming and J lost 4 bases; unmatched junction nucleotides: 5. CDR3 loop: CSGHRGPDTQYF. The CDR3 DNA sequence: TGCAGCGGTCACAGGGGACCAGATACGCAGTATTTT.

The table lists this clonotype with a count of one. The J gene is TRBJ2-7, the V gene TRBV20-1; perhaps TRBD1 as D (6 bases). CDR3 length: 13 residues. The germline V and J ends were trimmed by 6 bases and 4 bases, with 16 bases remaining between them. Germline loops: CDR1 DFQATT, CDR2 SNEGSKA (reference sequence). The CDR3 is CSAQSGDNYEQYF. The CDR3 nucleotides are TGCAGTGCCCAGAGTGGGGACAATTACGAGCAGTACTTC.

J is TRBJ2-7 and V is TRBV4-1; TRBD2 aligns across 11 bases. The germline CDR1 and CDR2 sequences are MGHRA and YSYEKL. With 0 bases clipped from V and 3 bases from J, the junction kept 4 bases outside the gene matches. The CDR3 spans 16 residues. CDR3 nucleotide sequence: TGCGCCAGCAGCCAAGAGGCACTAGCGGGGGTCTACGAGCAGTACTTC. This translates into CASSQEALAGVYEQYF.

This chain connects TRBV29-1 to TRBJ2-7; unclear D gene. V was pared by 4 bases and J by 7 bases, with 17 bases between. Per germline, CDR1 SQVTM and CDR2 ANQGSEA. The CDR3 has 13 amino acids. CDR3 loop: CSVGVDAPREQYF. The CDR3 DNA reads as TGCAGCGTTGGGGTGGACGCGCCCCGGGAGCAGTACTTC.

V and J are TRBV29-1 and TRBJ2-5; TRBD2 agrees at 7 bases. This CDR3 spans 13 amino acids. With 5 bases clipped from V and 2 bases from J, the junction kept 5 bases outside the gene matches. Per the germline V gene, CDR1 is SQVTM and CDR2 is ANQGSEA. This chain's CDR3 is CSVWGAGQETQYF. DNA of the CDR3: TGCAGCGTTTGGGGAGCGGGGCAAGAGACCCAGTACTTC.

V is TRBV29-1 and J is TRBJ2-7; TRBD2 matches 7 bases. The CDR3 is 13 amino acids. The germline gives CDR1 SQVTM, CDR2 ANQGSEA. The V segment lost 3 bases and the J segment 5 bases; nucleotides outside the gene matches: 7. Written as DNA, the CDR3 is TGCAGCGTTGACCGGATGGGGGGGAACGAGCAGTACTTC. Translating gives CSVDRMGGNEQYF.

This clonotype was recorded a few times. The V and J genes are TRBV10-2 and TRBJ2-7; 8 nucleotides match TRBD2. The V segment lost 8 bases and the J segment 0 bases; nucleotides outside the gene matches: 9. The CDR3 extends over 15 amino acids. Germline CDR1 and CDR2: WSHSY and SAAADI. The CDR3 sequence is CASVEQRGSSYEQYF. In nucleotides, the CDR3 is TGCGCCAGCGTCGAACAGCGGGGGAGCTCCTACGAGCAGTACTTC.

V gene TRBV6-6 combines with J gene TRBJ1-2; 7 bases match TRBD1. Germline V CDR1 and CDR2: MNHNY, SVGAGI (reference sequence). CDR3 size: 15 residues. V was clipped by 7 bases and J by 4 bases; unmatched bases: 12. The CDR3 DNA reads as TGTGCCAGCACCCTACCCCAACAGGGGAGCTATGGCTACACCTTC. Residues: CASTLPQQGSYGYTF.

This clonotype was counted many times. This chain joins TRBV4-1 and TRBJ2-7; D perhaps matches TRBD1 (6 bases). Germline V lookup: CDR1 MGHRA, CDR2 YSYEKL. V dropped 0 bases and J dropped 0 bases, with 9 bases sitting between them. This CDR3 is 15 amino acids long. DNA of the CDR3: TGCGCCAGCAGCCAAGAAGACAGGAGCTCCTACGAGCAGTACTTC. Translating gives CASSQEDRSSYEQYF.

The V and J genes are TRBV27 and TRBJ1-2; the D is unclear. The CDR3 loop spans 13 amino acids. Germline V gene sequence: CDR1 MNHEY, CDR2 SMNVEV (reference sequence). V was trimmed by 6 bases and J by 4 bases, leaving 12 bases between them. CDR3 residues: CASRDLEGYGYTF. CDR3 in DNA: TGTGCCAGCAGGGACTTGGAAGGCTATGGCTACACCTTC.

Concerning this clonotype itself: A read error may produce the germline difference seen at one junction end. This rearrangement joins TRBV5-1 to TRBJ1-5; TRBD1 aligns across 9 bases. The CDR3 consists of 15 residues. Germline CDR1 is SGHRS and CDR2 is YFSETQ. CDR3 loop: CASSPDRGSNQSQHF. CDR3 nucleotides: TGCGCCAGCAGCCCGGACAGGGGAAGCAATCAGTCCCAGCATTTT.

This clonotype has just a few counts. This chain joins TRBV12-3 or TRBV12-4 and TRBJ2-1, with TRBD1 identical over 8 bases. CDR3 size: 18 residues. V dropped 6 bases and J dropped 2; count of bases not matched to a gene: 15. The CDR3, as DNA: TGTGCCAGCAGCCCAGAGCGACGGACAGGGCGGACCTACAATGAGCAGTTCTTC. Translated, it gives CASSPERRTGRTYNEQFF.

V gene TRBV20-1 combines with J gene TRBJ2-3, with 7 positions matching TRBD2. The trim removed 3 bases at V and 5 bases at J, leaving 11 bases unmatched. CDR3 length: 15 amino acids. Per germline, CDR1 DFQATT and CDR2 SNEGSKA (reference sequence). CDR3 nucleotides: TGCAGTGCTAGCCTAGGACTAGTGGGGGGAGATACGCAGTATTTT. Translating it yields CSASLGLVGGDTQYF.

This clonotype was detected a few times. This chain connects TRBV11-2 to TRBJ1-4; D gene uncertain. Trimming removed 5 bases at V and 3 bases at J, with 10 bases between. Germline CDR1 reads SGHAT; CDR2 reads FQNNGV. The CDR3 is 14 residues long. For the CDR3, the DNA is TGTGCCAGCAGCCACCCGTATCCTAATGAAAAACTGTTTTTT. Translated: CASSHPYPNEKLFF.

V is TRBV5-1 and J is TRBJ2-2, with TRBD2 matching over 10 bases. V lost 7 bases, J lost 6 bases, and 12 bases stayed unmatched. The CDR3 loop spans 16 amino acids. The germline V gene encodes CDR1 SGHRS and CDR2 YFSETQ. The CDR3 bases are TGCGCCAGCTACCAGCTAGCGGGGGTCTCCCCCGGGGAGCTGTTTTTT. Its translation: CASYQLAGVSPGELFF. The full variable domain, its missing parts supplied by reference TRBV5-1 and TRBJ2-2, is KAGVTQTPRYLIKTRGQQVTLSCSPISGHRSVSWYQQTPGQGLQFLFEYFSETQRNKGNFPGRFSGRQFSNSRSEMNVSTLELGDSALYLCASYQLAGVSPGELFFGEGSRLTVL.

The chain couples TRBV5-4 to TRBJ2-1; 9 bases map to TRBD2. There are 16 residues in the CDR3. Germline V CDR1 and CDR2: SGHNT, YYREEE (reference sequence). V gave up 3 bases and J gave up 8 bases; unmatched junction bases: 12. CDR3 in DNA: TGTGCCAGCAGCTCTCCTTTAGGCGGGGGGGCCGATGAGCAGTTCTTC. As protein: CASSSPLGGGADEQFF.

There are a few counts of this clonotype. The V and J genes are TRBV12-3 or TRBV12-4 and TRBJ2-5; weak D call: TRBD2 (7 bases). This CDR3 has 16 amino acids. Trimming shortened V by 7 bases and J by 2 bases, and 20 bases separated the two germline ends. The chain's CDR3 is CASTSGGVRGQETQYF. The CDR3 nucleotides read TGTGCCAGCACATCTGGGGGGGTCAGGGGACAAGAGACCCAGTACTTC.

The chain carries TRBV20-1 and TRBJ1-5; 8 nucleotides align to TRBD1. Germline trimming cut 5 bases from V and 4 bases from J; bases unmatched to any gene: 4. CDR1 and CDR2 (germline): DFQATT, SNEGSKA (reference sequence). The CDR3 runs 13 residues. The DNA of the CDR3 is TGCAGTGCTTCTCAGGGGGCGAATCAGCCCCAGCATTTT. It translates to CSASQGANQPQHF.

The rearrangement uses TRBV29-1 and TRBJ2-5, with 9 bases identical to TRBD1. CDR3 length equals 13 residues. J gave up 3 bases and V 7 bases, and 6 bases lay outside the gene matches. The germline V gene encodes CDR1 SQVTM and CDR2 ANQGSEA. CDR3 DNA sequence: TGCAGCGGTCGACAGGGGGTAGAAGAGACCCAGTACTTC. This gives the protein CSGRQGVEETQYF.